These 21 T cell receptor beta chains share one sample of origin, sequenced in a study of read filtering for tumor transcriptome and immune sequencing. From about 0.4 ug of RNA, a library with molecular barcoded alpha/delta and beta/gamma adaptors was made. TCRdb fed the reads into MiXCR, producing one record per CDR3 protein. The top ten hold 7.5% to 10% of the sample, which has under 150,000 distinct CDR3 sequences, approximately 13% seen once. The sequenced material came from a population of CD138-negative cells sorted from bone marrow. These receptors were obtained from a donor over 35 with multiple myeloma.

In its sample, this clonotype was seen a few times. The chain combines TRBV29-1 with TRBJ1-2; D is ambiguous. Germline-derived CDR1 and CDR2 are SQVTM and ANQGSEA. This CDR3 region has 12 residues. V lost 5 bases to trimming and J lost 6 bases, with 13 bases between them. CDR3 DNA sequence: TGCAGCGTTATTAGGAATCAAGATGGCTACACCTTC. It codes for CSVIRNQDGYTF.

This clonotype was detected many times. The CDR3 DNA reads TGTGCCAGCAGTCCCGGGACCACTTACGAGCAGTACTTC. As protein: CASSPGTTYEQYF. This sequence joins TRBV12-3 or TRBV12-4 and TRBJ2-7; perhaps D is TRBD1 or TRBD2 (5 bases each). The ends were cut back, 5 bases at V and 4 bases at J, with 12 bases in the middle. The CDR3 is made up of 13 amino acids.

Note on this clonotype: A much larger clonotype is one base distant, so this may be a read error. The chain is built from TRBV6-5 and TRBJ2-6; 9 bases map to TRBD1. Germline CDR1 reads MNHEY; CDR2 reads SVGAGI. The CDR3 has 17 residues. For the CDR3, the DNA is TGTGCCAGCAGACAGGGGGCGATTTACTCTGGGGACAACGTCCTGACTTTC. Amino acid sequence: CASRQGAIYSGDNVLTF.

This clonotype was counted ten times or more. This chain connects TRBV20-1 to TRBJ2-1; weak D call: TRBD2 (6 bases). V lost 2 bases and J lost 6, with 20 bases in between. The CDR3 is 16 amino acids. Germline values: CDR1 DFQATT, CDR2 SNEGSKA (reference sequence). The CDR3 DNA sequence: TGCAGTGCTAGACAACCTGGACTAAGGGGAGGCAATGAGCAGTTCTTC. It is translated as CSARQPGLRGGNEQFF.

A remark on this clonotype: A much more abundant neighbour one base away suggests this may be a read error. The genes are TRBV7-2 and TRBJ2-2, with a weak D call TRBD2 (5 bases). Germline CDR1 and CDR2: SGHTA and FQGNSA. The CDR3 runs 13 residues. DNA of the CDR3: TGTGCCAGCAGCTTATCTAACGCCGGGGAGCTGCTTTTT. As protein: CASSLSNAGELLF.

This clonotype was observed at least ten times. The V and J genes are TRBV7-2 and TRBJ2-1; 11 bases line up with TRBD1. CDR3 length equals 15 residues. Germline V CDR1 and CDR2: SGHTA, FQGNSA. V shed 5 bases, J shed 4 bases, and the junction held 4 bases outside the gene matches. The CDR3 loop is CASSRTGGAYNEQFF. CDR3 in DNA: TGTGCCAGCAGCCGGACAGGGGGCGCATACAATGAGCAGTTCTTC.

A remark on this clonotype: This likely stems from a read error, as it lies one base from a far larger clone. This rearrangement joins TRBV27 to TRBJ2-7; 9 bases fit TRBD1. The CDR3 contains 13 residues. V shed 4 bases, J shed 6 bases, and the junction held 4 bases outside the gene matches. Germline-derived CDR1 and CDR2 are MNHEY and SMNVEV (reference sequence). The CDR3 reads CASSSGTGIEQYF. The CDR3 DNA reads TGTGCCAGCAGTTCCGGGACAGGGATCGAGCAGTACTTC.

The chain combines TRBV20-1 with TRBJ2-7; 12 nucleotides align to TRBD2. The CDR3 length is 15 residues. The junction had 5 bases not matched to a gene; V was cut back by 5 bases and J by 0 bases. Germline-derived CDR1 and CDR2 are DFQATT and SNEGSKA (reference sequence). The CDR3 DNA reads as TGCAGTGCTGGGGGGACTAGCGGGCCCTCCTACGAGCAGTACTTC. It translates to CSAGGTSGPSYEQYF.

Only one count was recorded for this clonotype. One end of the junction fails to match germline, which may point to a read error. This sequence joins TRBV5-6 and TRBJ1-5; weak D call: TRBD1 (6 bases). Germline V lookup: CDR1 SGHDT, CDR2 YYEEEE. The CDR3 is made up of 14 amino acids. CDR3 protein: CASSHRQVAQPQHF. The CDR3 DNA sequence: TGCGCCAGCAGCCACCGACAGGTTGCGCAGCCCCAGCATTTT. The full variable domain, with the rest looked up from reference TRBV5-6 and TRBJ1-5, is DAGVTQSPTHLIKTRGQQVTLRCSPKSGHDTVSWYQQALGQGPQFIFQYYEEEERQRGNFPDRFSGHQFPNYSSELNVNALLLGDSALYLCASSHRQVAQPQHFGDGTRLSIL.

This clonotype was observed at least ten times. This chain joins TRBV7-2 and TRBJ2-2; 11 bases line up with TRBD2. The CDR3 length is 16 residues. Per germline, CDR1 SGHTA and CDR2 FQGNSA. J lost 4 bases, V lost 0 bases, and 1 base had no gene match. Here the CDR3 DNA reads TGTGCCAGCAGCTTAGCTAGCGGGAGGGCCACCGGGGAGCTGTTTTTT. Translated, it gives CASSLASGRATGELFF.

This clonotype was seen many times. This chain links TRBV18 with TRBJ1-1, with a weak D call TRBD1 (5 bases). V dropped 2 bases and J dropped 4 bases, with 11 bases sitting between them. Per germline, CDR1 KGHSH and CDR2 LQKENI. The CDR3 covers 14 residues. CDR3 in amino acids: CASSPGAATTEAFF. CDR3 sequence (DNA): TGTGCCAGCTCACCAGGGGCAGCCACCACTGAAGCTTTCTTT. The variable domain in full, completed from reference TRBV18 and TRBJ1-1, reads NAGVMQNPRHLVRRRGQEARLRCSPMKGHSHVYWYRQLPEEGLKFMVYLQKENIIDESGMPKERFSAEFPKEGPSILRIQQVVRGDSAAYFCASSPGAATTEAFFGQGTRLTVV.

This clonotype was recorded many times. The rearrangement joins TRBV20-1 to TRBJ2-1; D may be TRBD1 (6 bases). The CDR3 covers 15 residues. Trimming left V 2 bases short and J 2 bases short, with 13 bases between. The germline gives CDR1 DFQATT, CDR2 SNEGSKA (reference sequence). For the CDR3, the DNA is TGCAGTGCTAGACGTGGACAGAACGCCTACAATGAGCAGTTCTTC. It yields the protein CSARRGQNAYNEQFF.

This clonotype appeared many times. The chain employs TRBV5-1 and TRBJ2-5, with TRBD1 identical over 7 bases. The CDR3 contains 14 residues. Germline lookup yields CDR1 SGHRS and CDR2 YFSETQ. V dropped 3 bases and J dropped 2; count of bases not matched to a gene: 4. CDR3 coding DNA: TGCGCCAGCAGCTGGACCAGGGGGCAAGAGACCCAGTACTTC. This encodes CASSWTRGQETQYF. Variable domain in full (rest from reference TRBV5-1 and TRBJ2-5): KAGVTQTPRYLIKTRGQQVTLSCSPISGHRSVSWYQQTPGQGLQFLFEYFSETQRNKGNFPGRFSGRQFSNSRSEMNVSTLELGDSALYLCASSWTRGQETQYFGPGTRLLVL.

In its sample, this clonotype was seen many times. The CDR3 is CASSRDQPQHF. Written as DNA, the CDR3 is TGCGCCAGCAGCAGAGATCAGCCCCAGCATTTT. V usage is TRBV5-1 and J usage is TRBJ1-5; D remains ambiguous. The CDR3 spans 11 residues. Trimming took off 4 bases at V and 5 bases at J, with 4 bases between the two ends. Germline V CDR1 and CDR2: SGHRS, YFSETQ.

This clonotype was found a few times. V gene TRBV4-3 combines with J gene TRBJ1-3, with a weak D call TRBD1 (5 bases). CDR3 size: 16 residues. Trimming removed 0 bases from V and 2 bases from J, with 11 bases in between. From germline, CDR1 is LGHNA and CDR2 YSLEER. CDR3 protein: CASSQERGNPGNTIYF. The CDR3 DNA sequence: TGCGCCAGCAGCCAAGAGAGGGGAAACCCTGGAAACACCATATATTTT.

This clonotype has just a few counts. The chain couples TRBV11-2 to TRBJ1-4; 8 nucleotides align to TRBD1. The length of the CDR3 is 14 residues. J lost 11 bases, V lost 7 bases, and 12 bases had no gene match. CDR1 and CDR2 from the germline V gene are SGHAT and FQNNGV. The CDR3, as DNA: TGTGCCAGCAACCGCGACAGGGGTTTCGAGAAACTGTTTTTT. Its protein is CASNRDRGFEKLFF.

In its sample, this clonotype was seen many times. This chain connects TRBV4-3 to TRBJ1-1, with D perhaps TRBD1 (5 bases). Germline V gives CDR1 LGHNA, CDR2 YSLEER. V lost 6 bases, J lost 4 bases, and 9 bases lay in between. The CDR3 spans 12 residues. The CDR3 spells CASSERGTEAFF. Here the CDR3 DNA reads TGCGCCAGCAGTGAGAGGGGCACTGAAGCTTTCTTT.

The table lists this clonotype with many counts. The V call is TRBV7-3, the J call TRBJ2-1, with 11 bases identical to TRBD2. CDR1 and CDR2 (germline): SGHTA, FQGTGA. The ends lost 2 bases at V and 4 bases at J; junction bases unmatched: 4. The CDR3 length is 16 residues. CDR3 loop: CASSLWLAGGYNEQFF. The DNA of the CDR3 is TGTGCCAGCAGCTTATGGTTAGCGGGAGGGTACAATGAGCAGTTCTTC.

This clonotype has ten or more counts. The J gene is TRBJ2-1, the V gene TRBV11-3; TRBD2 agrees at 10 bases. This CDR3 spans 13 amino acids. V shed 7 bases, J shed 8 bases, and the junction held 5 bases outside the gene matches. CDR1 and CDR2 (germline): SGHNT, YENEEA. Here the CDR3 reads CASTPSGSYEQFF. The CDR3 DNA follows: TGTGCCAGCACACCTAGCGGGAGCTATGAGCAGTTCTTC.

This clonotype showed up many times. The rearrangement uses TRBV12-3 or TRBV12-4 and TRBJ2-7, with D tentatively TRBD1 (5 bases). This CDR3 has 14 amino acids. Trimming removed 6 bases at V and 6 bases at J, with 18 bases between. For the CDR3, the DNA is TGTGCCAGCAGGGGCCGTCAGGGTATCGGCGAGCAGTACTTC. Amino acid sequence: CASRGRQGIGEQYF.

In its sample, this clonotype was seen many times. The J gene is TRBJ2-1, the V gene TRBV7-3; 11 positions agree with TRBD2. Germline V lookup: CDR1 SGHTA, CDR2 FQGTGA. The CDR3 sequence is 16 residues long. Losses at the gene ends were 2 bases for V and 2 bases for J; bases not matched to a gene: 2. In DNA form, the CDR3 reads TGTGCCAGCAGCTTAGGGACTAGCGGACCCTACAATGAGCAGTTCTTC. The encoded protein is CASSLGTSGPYNEQFF. Combining the CDR3 with reference TRBV7-3 and TRBJ2-1 gives the whole variable domain GAGVSQTPSNKVTEKGKYVELRCDPISGHTALYWYRQSLGQGPEFLIYFQGTGAADDSGLPNDRFFAVRPEGSVSTLKIQRTERGDSAVYLCASSLGTSGPYNEQFFGPGTRLTVL.